Listed here is a single T cell receptor beta chain. This entry is derived from a study of response to subunit inactivated influenza vaccine. TCRdb ran MiXCR on the RT-PCR reads and lists one entry per CDR3 protein. Of a few hundred thousand distinct CDR3 sequences detected, 11% appear once; the ten largest clones hold 9.5% to 12%. Germline V gene data show CDR1 as LNHDA and CDR2 as SQIVND (reference sequence). Trimming took off 3 bases at V and 6 bases at J, with 12 bases between the two ends. The CDR3 totals 13 residues. In addition, the sample was reused for a study of T cells expressing NK-cell markers. That report notes: The cDNA for TCR beta came from 5'RACE template switching with UMIs. Dominant NKG2C+ clonotypes accounted for roughly 1.0-7.0% of CD8+ T cells in more than five donors.

The sequences come from PBMCs from blood, collected on the day of vaccination. V gene TRBV19 combines with J gene TRBJ2-7; D ambiguous. The source of this sequence is a man aged 50-60 years who received an inactivated influenza vaccine. The CDR3 reads CASSIAPPAEQYF. The CDR3 DNA is TGTGCCAGTAGTATCGCTCCTCCGGCCGAGCAGTACTTC.